This entry lists 31 T cell receptor beta chains sequenced from one sample in a study of OX40 agonist ivuxolimab in advanced cancers. Method: immunoSEQ multiplex PCR; TCRdb's copy keeps in-frame clones and lacks some. The table lists roughly 56,000 clones, around nine tenths of them singletons. The source was CD4+ or CD8+ T cells sorted from blood, collected in a trial of the OX40 agonist ivuxolimab. All receptors come from an adult with an advanced solid tumor such as melanoma, head and neck, liver or kidney cancer.

Only one count was recorded for this clone. This sequence joins TRBV9 and TRBJ2-2; D might be TRBD1 (5 bases). V dropped 4 bases and J dropped 6 bases, with 16 bases sitting between them. The CDR3 sequence is 15 residues long. CDR1 is SGDLS, CDR2 YYNGEE, per germline. The DNA of the CDR3 is TGTGCCAGCAGCACAGTGGCAGGGCAGTCCGGGGAGCTGTTTTTT. This sequence encodes CASSTVAGQSGELFF.

V and J are TRBV5-4 and TRBJ2-5; 7 bases map to TRBD2. The J segment lost 3 bases and the V segment lost 1 base, leaving 3 bases of the junction unmatched. The V gene's germline CDR1 is SGHNT and CDR2 YYREEE (reference sequence). The CDR3 runs to 14 residues. In DNA, the CDR3 is TGTGCCAGCAGCTTGATGCTAGCGGAAGAGACCCAGTACTTC. Translation: CASSLMLAEETQYF.

The V gene is TRBV27, the J gene TRBJ1-1; no firm D call. The CDR3 is 14 amino acids. The ends were cut back, 3 bases at V and 2 bases at J, with 10 bases in the middle. Germline lookup yields CDR1 MNHEY and CDR2 SMNVEV (reference sequence). The CDR3, as DNA: TGTGCCAGCAGTTTTAGGGAAAGAAACACTGAAGCTTTCTTT. As protein: CASSFRERNTEAFF.

V is TRBV6-1 and J is TRBJ1-3; no firm D call. Trimming took 7 bases from V and 0 from J, leaving 4 bases between them. CDR1 is MNHNS, CDR2 SASEGT, per germline. The CDR3 loop spans 12 amino acids. This chain's CDR3 is CASKGSGNTIYF. As DNA, the CDR3 is TGTGCCAGCAAGGGCTCTGGAAACACCATATATTTT.

The J gene is TRBJ2-5, the V gene TRBV25-1; 8 nucleotides align to TRBD1. J was trimmed by 3 bases and V by 2 bases; bases with no gene match: 2. Germline V gene sequence: CDR1 MGHDK, CDR2 SYGVNS. CDR3 size: 14 residues. The CDR3 bases are TGTGCCAGCAGTGAACCGGACAGGGAAGAGACCCAGTACTTC. Its translation: CASSEPDREETQYF.

The CDR3 DNA is TGCGCCAGCAGCTTAGACGGAACCTACGAGCAGTACTTC. This sequence encodes CASSLDGTYEQYF. This rearrangement joins TRBV5-1 to TRBJ2-7; D is unclear. The CDR3 consists of 13 residues. Germline values: CDR1 SGHRS, CDR2 YFSETQ. Trimming took off 2 bases at V and 2 bases at J, with 8 bases between the two ends.

This chain uses TRBV7-3 with TRBJ2-6; D unresolved. Looked up from germline, CDR1 is SGHTA and CDR2 is FQGTGA. CDR3 length: 16 residues. V was trimmed by 4 bases and J by 2 bases, leaving 12 bases between them. The chain's CDR3 is CASSSLIGPGANVLTF. For the CDR3, the DNA is TGTGCCAGCAGCTCTCTGATCGGGCCTGGGGCCAACGTCCTGACTTTC.

The chain has TRBV11-3 and TRBJ2-3; TRBD2 matches at 13 bases. The germline gives CDR1 SGHNT, CDR2 YENEEA. CDR3 length: 17 residues. J was trimmed by 4 bases and V by 5 bases; bases with no gene match: 9. The CDR3 loop reads CASSPGLAGVGSDTQYF. The CDR3 DNA sequence: TGTGCCAGCAGCCCCGGACTAGCGGGAGTAGGGTCAGATACGCAGTATTTT.

The chain employs TRBV9 and TRBJ2-1; D uncertain. Germline CDR1 reads SGDLS; CDR2 reads YYNGEE. CDR3 length equals 12 residues. V was cut by 0 bases and J by 9 bases, with 7 bases left in between. CDR3 in amino acids: CASSVEIGEQFF. The DNA of the CDR3 is TGTGCCAGCAGCGTAGAGATCGGTGAGCAGTTCTTC.

The chain has TRBV19 and TRBJ2-3, with D uncertain. Germline CDR1 LNHDA, CDR2 SQIVND (reference sequence). The CDR3 is made up of 12 amino acids. V lost 3 bases, J lost 4 bases, and 5 bases lay in between. The CDR3: CASSISADTQYF. The DNA of the CDR3 is TGTGCCAGTAGTATCAGCGCAGATACGCAGTATTTT. Supplemented by reference TRBV19 and TRBJ2-3, the full variable domain reads DGGITQSPKYLFRKEGQNVTLSCEQNLNHDAMYWYRQDPGQGLRLIYYSQIVNDFQKGDIAEGYSVSREKKESFPLTVTSAQKNPTAFYLCASSISADTQYFGPGTRLTVL.

The rearrangement joins TRBV19 to TRBJ2-3; the D is unclear. CDR1 and CDR2 (germline): LNHDA, SQIVND (reference sequence). V shed 7 bases and J shed 3 bases, with 17 bases lying between them. The CDR3 consists of 15 residues. CDR3 in amino acids: CASKISVKRTDTQYF. The CDR3 DNA reads as TGTGCCAGTAAAATCTCGGTGAAACGGACAGATACGCAGTATTTT.

This clone occurred a few times. This rearrangement joins TRBV28 to TRBJ1-1; tentative D call: TRBD1 (5 bases). The V gene's germline CDR1 is MDHEN and CDR2 SYDVKM. Trimming stripped 8 bases from V and 11 bases from J, with 15 bases between. CDR3 length: 11 amino acids. CDR3 amino acids: CASAAGNSAFF. CDR3 bases: TGTGCCAGCGCGGCAGGGAATTCGGCTTTCTTT.

The chain is built from TRBV14 and TRBJ1-1; no firm D call. CDR3 length equals 13 residues. The germline V gene has CDR1 SGHDN and CDR2 FVKESK. The ends were cut back, 2 bases at V and 0 bases at J, with 4 bases in the middle. The CDR3 sequence is CASSQQMNTEAFF. The DNA for the CDR3 is TGTGCCAGCAGCCAACAGATGAACACTGAAGCTTTCTTT. The full variable domain, with the rest looked up from reference TRBV14 and TRBJ1-1, is EAGVTQFPSHSVIEKGQTVTLRCDPISGHDNLYWYRRVMGKEIKFLLHFVKESKQDESGMPNNRFLAERTGGTYSTLKVQPAELEDSGVYFCASSQQMNTEAFFGQGTRLTVV.

The chain recombines TRBV18 with TRBJ2-3; TRBD1 aligns across 8 bases. This CDR3 has 16 residues. Germline trimming cut 5 bases from V and 1 base from J; bases unmatched to any gene: 8. Per germline, CDR1 KGHSH and CDR2 LQKENI. DNA of the CDR3: TGTGCCAGCTCAACCCGGACAGGGAAGGGCACAGATACGCAGTATTTT. Its protein product is CASSTRTGKGTDTQYF. The whole variable domain, remainder taken from reference TRBV18 and TRBJ2-3, is NAGVMQNPRHLVRRRGQEARLRCSPMKGHSHVYWYRQLPEEGLKFMVYLQKENIIDESGMPKERFSAEFPKEGPSILRIQQVVRGDSAAYFCASSTRTGKGTDTQYFGPGTRLTVL.

The rearrangement links TRBV14 to TRBJ2-2; 8 positions agree with TRBD2. Germline trimming cut 4 bases from V and 5 bases from J; bases unmatched to any gene: 3. CDR3 length: 14 amino acids. The V gene's germline CDR1 is SGHDN and CDR2 FVKESK. The CDR3 DNA reads as TGTGCCAGCAGCCCGCTAGCGGGTACCGGGGAGCTGTTTTTT. Translation: CASSPLAGTGELFF.

The chain has TRBV5-1 and TRBJ2-1; D is tentatively TRBD1 or TRBD2 (5 bases each). Per the germline V gene, CDR1 is SGHRS and CDR2 is YFSETQ. The CDR3 extends over 16 amino acids. V shed 0 bases and J shed 0 bases, with 10 bases lying between them. CDR3 nucleotides: TGCGCCAGCAGCTTGGCCTTGGGGACCTCCTACAATGAGCAGTTCTTC. Translating it yields CASSLALGTSYNEQFF.

V is TRBV7-3 and J is TRBJ2-4, with D unresolved. The CDR3 spans 11 residues. V gave up 4 bases and J gave up 10 bases, with 8 bases separating them. The germline V gene has CDR1 SGHTA and CDR2 FQGTGA. The CDR3 protein is CASSSRVIQYF. The CDR3 nucleotides read TGTGCCAGCAGCTCTCGCGTAATTCAGTACTTC.

V is TRBV6-5 and J is TRBJ2-1; D not resolved. The CDR3 spans 11 residues. Trimming removed 6 bases at V and 10 bases at J, with 10 bases between. Germline V CDR1 and CDR2: MNHEY, SVGAGI. The CDR3 reads CASSTPSEQFF. For the CDR3, the DNA is TGTGCCAGCAGCACCCCGTCGGAGCAGTTCTTC.

The V gene is TRBV25-1, the J gene TRBJ2-7; D perhaps matches TRBD2 (6 bases). CDR1 is MGHDK and CDR2 is SYGVNS in the germline V gene. Trimming took off 2 bases at V and 3 bases at J, with 11 bases between the two ends. The CDR3 contains 14 residues. For the CDR3, the DNA is TGTGCCAGCAGTGAAGCGGGACTGAACTACGAGCAGTACTTC. Residues: CASSEAGLNYEQYF.

V gene TRBV28 combines with J gene TRBJ2-7; 11 positions agree with TRBD1. The trim removed 4 bases at V and 6 bases at J, leaving 8 bases unmatched. Germline V gene sequence: CDR1 MDHEN, CDR2 SYDVKM. The CDR3 totals 15 residues. This CDR3 is CASSSPIGTGGEQYF. In DNA form, the CDR3 reads TGTGCCAGCAGTTCCCCTATCGGGACAGGGGGCGAGCAGTACTTC. Full variable domain (missing parts from reference TRBV28 and TRBJ2-7): DVKVTQSSRYLVKRTGEKVFLECVQDMDHENMFWYRQDPGLGLRLIYFSYDVKMKEKGDIPEGYSVSREKKERFSLILESASTNQTSMYLCASSSPIGTGGEQYFGPGTRLTVT.

CDR3: CASSATQGSEAFF. The CDR3 DNA follows: TGTGCCAGCAGCGCCACACAGGGGTCGGAAGCTTTCTTT. The V call is TRBV9, the J call TRBJ1-1; TRBD1 matches at 7 bases. The CDR3 is 13 residues long. The germline V gene encodes CDR1 SGDLS and CDR2 YYNGEE. V dropped 3 bases and J dropped 8; count of bases not matched to a gene: 7.

This clone has a single count. V and J are TRBV6-1 and TRBJ2-7; the D is unclear. The CDR3 contains 13 residues. The germline V gene has CDR1 MNHNS and CDR2 SASEGT. Trimming cost V 5 bases and J 2 bases, with 10 bases left between them. CDR3 in amino acids: CASSTGSPYEQYF. Here the CDR3 DNA reads TGTGCCAGCAGTACCGGGTCCCCCTACGAGCAGTACTTC.

V and J are TRBV6-6 and TRBJ2-3; D possibly corresponds to TRBD1 (6 bases). Germline CDR1 is MNHNY and CDR2 is SVGAGI (reference sequence). This CDR3 has 11 residues. Trimming took 8 bases from V and 9 from J, leaving 12 bases between them. CDR3 sequence reads: CASHEDRTQYF. As DNA, the CDR3 is TGTGCCAGCCACGAGGACAGAACGCAGTATTTT.

On this clone: The sample contains more than one DNA sequence encoding this CDR3. This chain uses TRBV7-3 with TRBJ2-1; no definite D call. Per the germline V gene, CDR1 is SGHTA and CDR2 is FQGTGA. The CDR3 runs 15 residues. The V and J ends lost 5 bases and 0 bases respectively, with 11 bases between them. CDR3 nucleotide sequence: TGTGCCAGCAGCCCTGCGCCCAGCTCCTACAATGAGCAGTTCTTC. Protein: CASSPAPSSYNEQFF. Full variable domain (outside the CDR3, taken from reference TRBV7-3 and TRBJ2-1): GAGVSQTPSNKVTEKGKYVELRCDPISGHTALYWYRQSLGQGPEFLIYFQGTGAADDSGLPNDRFFAVRPEGSVSTLKIQRTERGDSAVYLCASSPAPSSYNEQFFGPGTRLTVL.

J is TRBJ1-2 and V is TRBV29-1, with 7 bases identical to TRBD1. Germline V gene data show CDR1 as SQVTM and CDR2 as ANQGSEA. The CDR3 runs to 11 residues. Trimming took 6 bases from V and 8 from J; bases not matched to a gene: 6. This chain's CDR3 is CSVQGWGGYTF. The CDR3 coding sequence is TGCAGCGTACAGGGGTGGGGAGGCTACACCTTC.

The rearrangement joins TRBV10-2 to TRBJ2-5; 9 nucleotides line up with TRBD2. Gene TRBJ2-7 matches the end of the DNA better, so the J call may be wrong. Germline CDR1 is WSHSY and CDR2 is SAAADI. The CDR3 has 14 amino acids. CDR3 sequence: CASSEGGRGYEQYF. In DNA form, the CDR3 reads TGCGCCAGCAGTGAGGGCGGGAGGGGCTACGAGCAGTACTTC.

The chain links TRBV27 to TRBJ1-5; 10 nucleotides match TRBD1. Germline V gene data show CDR1 as MNHEY and CDR2 as SMNVEV (reference sequence). V lost 5 bases and J lost 6; bases outside the gene matches: 7. This CDR3 contains 15 residues. CDR3 in amino acids: CASSPGTGVGQPQHF. The CDR3 region has the DNA TGTGCCAGCAGTCCCGGGACAGGGGTTGGTCAGCCCCAGCATTTT.

The genes are TRBV7-2 and TRBJ2-3, with 10 positions matching TRBD2. Germline-derived CDR1 and CDR2 are SGHTA and FQGNSA. The CDR3 has 15 residues. The junction had 6 bases not matched to a gene; V was cut back by 5 bases and J by 4 bases. CDR3 loop: CASSPLAGGPDTQYF. In DNA form, the CDR3 reads TGTGCCAGCAGCCCCTTAGCGGGAGGACCAGATACGCAGTATTTT. Full variable domain (missing parts from reference TRBV7-2 and TRBJ2-3): GAGVSQSPSNKVTEKGKDVELRCDPISGHTALYWYRQSLGQGLEFLIYFQGNSAPDKSGLPSDRFSAERTGGSVSTLTIQRTQQEDSAVYLCASSPLAGGPDTQYFGPGTRLTVL.

The chain employs TRBV13 and TRBJ2-3; D uncertain. Deletions cut 10 bases from V and 0 bases from J, with 11 bases between. Germline-derived CDR1 and CDR2 are PRHDT and FYEKMQ (reference sequence). This CDR3 has 13 residues. The CDR3 nucleotides read TGTGCCACCCACCCGAGGAGCACAGATACGCAGTATTTT. Its translation is CATHPRSTDTQYF.

This sequence joins TRBV6-1 and TRBJ2-7; D uncertain. V was trimmed by 3 bases and J by 9 bases, leaving 18 bases between them. This CDR3 comprises 14 residues. Germline CDR1 and CDR2: MNHNS and SASEGT. CDR3 sequence (DNA): TGTGCCAGCAGTGAGCTTTCAGCCCAAAATGTGCAGTACTTC. This sequence encodes CASSELSAQNVQYF.

The chain employs TRBV27 and TRBJ1-2; D perhaps matches TRBD1 (5 bases). Trimming pared 5 bases from V and 4 bases from J, leaving 20 bases between. CDR3 length: 16 amino acids. Germline assignment: CDR1 MNHEY and CDR2 SMNVEV (reference sequence). The CDR3 DNA follows: TGTGCCAGCAGTCAGGGTTTATCTGCGTCAGGCTATGGCTACACCTTC. This translates into CASSQGLSASGYGYTF.